This T cell receptor (beta chain) derives from a study of early T cells in non-severe SARS-CoV-2 infection. Study context: The study sequenced bulk RNA from unsorted whole blood, with chains unpaired.

Regarding the study as a whole: The VDJdb matching leaned toward anti-spike CD8 responses and overlooked private and CD4 specificities.

cDNA molecules, individually, were tagged with unique molecular identifiers. Via MiXCR, TCRdb re-called the 5' RACE reads, giving one row per CDR3 protein. The sample has about 99,000 distinct CDR3 sequences, around 16% seen once; the top ten hold roughly 1.2%. Germline trimming cut 2 bases from V and 3 bases from J; bases unmatched to any gene: 6. CDR3 size: 15 residues. Germline V gene sequence: CDR1 SGHDT, CDR2 YYEEEE. As concerns this clonotype: What it recognizes is unknown.

Material: whole blood. The chain couples TRBV5-6 to TRBJ2-3; 7 bases fit TRBD1. This clonotype was obtained from an adult who was a healthcare worker with PCR-confirmed SARS-CoV-2 infection or an uninfected control (not recorded which). CDR3 DNA sequence: TGTGCCAGCAGCTTTTCGGGACAGTATACAGATACGCAGTATTTT. Translating it yields CASSFSGQYTDTQYF.